Described below is a single TCR beta chain sequence and its context. Its antigen is currently unknown. Distinct nucleotide sequences in the sample also encode this CDR3. The sample is drawn from a study of shared clonotypes between healthy human individuals. As for the study in general: A couple of women and three men aged 18 to 49 served as donors. General observations from the study: All-four-donor shared clonotypes had higher generation probabilities than non-shared clonotypes did.

The authors ran the assay at deep level. Method: immunoSEQ multiplex PCR; TCRdb's copy keeps in-frame clones and lacks some. The data contain roughly 2 million clones, around 95% of them seen just once; the ten biggest clones take up around 0.13%. Healthy HIV-negative adults without recent acute infections or vaccinations served as donors. V lost 0 bases, J lost 6 bases, and 0 bases stayed unmatched. The CDR3 length is 14 residues. CDR1 and CDR2 (germline): SGHRS, YFSETQ. The chain is built from TRBV5-1 and TRBJ2-1; TRBD1 agrees at 10 bases. The receptor was derived from a man aged 18 to 35 in good health. Sequenced: naive CD4+ T cells sorted from blood. Subset given: CD45RA+ positively selected. The CDR3, as DNA: TGCGCCAGCAGCTTGGGGGACAGGGGCAATGAGCAGTTCTTC. This translates into CASSLGDRGNEQFF.